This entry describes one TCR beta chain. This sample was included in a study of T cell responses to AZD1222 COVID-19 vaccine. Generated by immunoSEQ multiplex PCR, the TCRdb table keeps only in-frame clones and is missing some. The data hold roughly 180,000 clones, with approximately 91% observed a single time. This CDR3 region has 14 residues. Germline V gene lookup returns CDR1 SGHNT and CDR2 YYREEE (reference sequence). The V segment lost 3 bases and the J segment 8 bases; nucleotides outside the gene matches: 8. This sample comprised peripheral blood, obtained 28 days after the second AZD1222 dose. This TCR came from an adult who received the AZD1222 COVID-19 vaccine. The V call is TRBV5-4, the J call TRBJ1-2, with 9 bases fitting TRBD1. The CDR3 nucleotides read TGTGCCAGCAGCTCCGGGGGACAGGGAGCAGGCTACACCTTC. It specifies CASSSGGQGAGYTF.